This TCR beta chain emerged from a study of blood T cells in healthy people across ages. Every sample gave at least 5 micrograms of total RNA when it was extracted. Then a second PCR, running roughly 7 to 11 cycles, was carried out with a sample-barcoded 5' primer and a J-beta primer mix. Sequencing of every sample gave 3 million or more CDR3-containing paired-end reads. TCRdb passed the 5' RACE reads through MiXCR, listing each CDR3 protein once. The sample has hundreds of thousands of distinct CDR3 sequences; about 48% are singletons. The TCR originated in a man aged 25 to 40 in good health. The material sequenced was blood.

The CDR3: CASSDQLAPSTDTQYF. For the CDR3, the DNA is TGTGCCAGCAGTGACCAACTAGCGCCTAGCACAGATACGCAGTATTTT. J is TRBJ2-3 and V is TRBV2, with TRBD2 identical over 7 bases. After removal of 3 bases from V and 0 bases from J, the junction contained 6 bases not matched to a gene. CDR3 length: 16 residues. Germline lookup yields CDR1 SNHLY and CDR2 FYNNEI. Based on the CDR3 plus reference TRBV2 and TRBJ2-3, the full variable domain is EPEVTQTPSHQVTQMGQEVILRCVPISNHLYFYWYRQILGQKVEFLVSFYNNEISEKSEIFDDQFSVERPDGSNFTLKIRSTKLEDSAMYFCASSDQLAPSTDTQYFGPGTRLTVL.